This T cell receptor beta chain is from a study of ipilimumab plus nivolumab after autologous stem cell transplantation. Points from the study as a whole: TCR repertoire, Treg phenotype and gut microbiota reportedly support more study of this approach.

Starting 14 to 28 days after autologous transplant, ipilimumab 1 mg/kg was given. Dosing: nivolumab 3 mg/kg IV, weeks 1, 4, 7, 10, then every two weeks to week 26. CDR1 is SGHTA, CDR2 FQGTGA, per germline. The CDR3 is made up of 13 amino acids. V lost 4 bases, J lost 5 bases, and 11 bases lay in between. This clone was picked up a small number of times. Its antigen remains unknown. Produced via immunoSEQ multiplex PCR; TCRdb's table is partial and in-frame only. The table lists tens of thousands of clones, 70% to 90% of them singletons, with around 0.86% in the top ten. Specimen: PBMCs, collected in a trial of ipilimumab plus nivolumab as post-transplant consolidation. The chain recombines TRBV7-3 with TRBJ1-2, with D tentatively TRBD1 (6 bases). This clonotype was sampled from a male donor with multiple myeloma. This chain's CDR3 is CASSSQGPYGYTF. The CDR3 nucleotides are TGTGCCAGCAGCTCACAGGGACCGTATGGCTACACCTTC.